The 9 T cell receptor beta chains below were found in one sample sequenced in a study of T-cell reconstitution after alpha-beta-depleted transplantation in children. Unique molecular identifiers were used to barcode this TCRbeta library. MiXCR, run by TCRdb on the PCR reads, gives a single entry per CDR3 protein. The sample includes about 640,000 distinct CDR3 sequences, approximately 16% seen only once; the top ten take 1.1%. Here the sequenced sample was PBMCs from the stem cell graft donor, taken from the stem cell graft. These receptors all come from a human donor who donated a stem cell graft to a child with acute myeloid leukemia.

This clonotype has ten or more counts. The V gene is TRBV4-3, the J gene TRBJ2-2; 7 bases are shared with TRBD1. The CDR3 contains 14 residues. The V gene's germline CDR1 is LGHNA and CDR2 YSLEER. V lost 6 bases and J lost 3; bases outside the gene matches: 4. As DNA, the CDR3 is TGCGCCAGCAGTTACAGGGGAGACACCGGGGAGCTGTTTTTT. Amino acid sequence: CASSYRGDTGELFF.

The J gene is TRBJ2-2, the V gene TRBV30; weak D call: TRBD2 (6 bases). V was cut by 1 base and J by 7 bases, with 10 bases left in between. The germline V gene has CDR1 GTSNPN and CDR2 SVGIG (reference sequence). The length of the CDR3 is 13 residues. CDR3 nucleotide sequence: TGTGCCTGGAGTGGTGGAGGGATCGGGGAGCTGTTTTTT. This encodes CAWSGGGIGELFF.

This clonotype has at least ten counts. The CDR3, as DNA: TGCAGCGCAGCAATGGGGGCCGGGGAGCTGTTTTTT. Translated, it gives CSAAMGAGELFF. The genes are TRBV29-1 and TRBJ2-2; TRBD1 or TRBD2 may be the D gene (5 bases each). The V and J ends lost 7 bases and 6 bases respectively, with 12 bases between them. This CDR3 has 12 amino acids. CDR1 is SQVTM, CDR2 ANQGSEA, per germline.

The chain has TRBV5-1 and TRBJ1-2; D uncertain. V was shortened by 1 base and J by 1 base, with 8 bases between the two germline ends. In germline, CDR1 is SGHRS, CDR2 YFSETQ. This CDR3 is built from 14 residues. CDR3 coding DNA: TGCGCCAGCAGCTTGCCCCACGGTAACTATGGCTACACCTTC. Its translation: CASSLPHGNYGYTF.

This clonotype appeared many times. The chain combines TRBV11-2 with TRBJ2-5; D perhaps matches TRBD2 (5 bases). CDR1 and CDR2 (germline): SGHAT, FQNNGV. The length of the CDR3 is 17 residues. Between the trimmed V and J ends, which lost 2 bases and 2 bases, there was a span of 18 bases. The CDR3: CASSLRRGGFIQETQYF. The CDR3 DNA reads as TGTGCCAGCAGCTTAAGACGGGGTGGATTTATACAAGAGACCCAGTACTTC. Supplemented by reference TRBV11-2 and TRBJ2-5, the full variable domain reads EAGVAQSPRYKIIEKRQSVAFWCNPISGHATLYWYQQILGQGPKLLIQFQNNGVVDDSQLPKDRFSAERLKGVDSTLKIQPAKLEDSAVYLCASSLRRGGFIQETQYFGPGTRLLVL.

This clonotype occurred many times. The chain is built from TRBV20-1 and TRBJ2-5; 11 bases agree with TRBD2. The CDR3 totals 16 residues. Germline V gene lookup returns CDR1 DFQATT and CDR2 SNEGSKA (reference sequence). V shed 0 bases, J shed 4 bases, and the junction held 7 bases outside the gene matches. DNA for the CDR3: TGCAGTGCTAGAGATCGTATTAGCGGGGGGGCAGAGACCCAGTACTTC. It encodes CSARDRISGGAETQYF.

This clonotype was seen a few times. The rearrangement uses TRBV20-1 and TRBJ2-3, with 10 bases aligning to TRBD2. The V and J ends lost 3 bases and 1 base, in that order; junction bases with no gene match: 13. There are 18 residues in the CDR3. Germline V gene sequence: CDR1 DFQATT, CDR2 SNEGSKA (reference sequence). CDR3 bases: TGCAGTGCTAGCCGACGGGTCAAAACTAGCGGGGGCACAGATACGCAGTATTTT. Translating it yields CSASRRVKTSGGTDTQYF.

Many counts were recorded for this clonotype. V usage is TRBV12-3 or TRBV12-4 and J usage is TRBJ2-1; TRBD1 matches 7 bases. V lost 5 bases and J lost 9; bases outside the gene matches: 7. The CDR3 runs 13 residues. CDR3 coding DNA: TGTGCCAGCAGTGGGAGACAGGGCGGTGAGCAGTTCTTC. Amino acids: CASSGRQGGEQFF.

V is TRBV7-9 and J is TRBJ2-2, with 8 bases matching TRBD2. Germline CDR1 and CDR2: SEHNR and FQNEAQ (reference sequence). Trimming took 1 base from V and 1 from J; bases not matched to a gene: 2. There are 16 residues in the CDR3. CDR3: CASSLVLAGNTGELFF. CDR3 in DNA: TGTGCCAGCAGCTTAGTCCTAGCGGGGAACACCGGGGAGCTGTTTTTT.